One sample yielded the 30 T cell receptor beta chains listed below, sequenced in a study of radiation and T cells in renal cell carcinoma. The time point is: blood 4 weeks post-SBRT, at nephrectomy. The treatment is: 15 Gy SBRT to primary tumor, nephrectomy 4 weeks later. The method was immunoSEQ multiplex PCR; TCRdb's version includes in-frame clones alone and lacks a portion of them. The sample contains approximately 92,000 clones, about 85% of which appear only once. Specimen: blood, collected from a patient whose treatment included radiotherapy and nephrectomy. The receptors stem from a man aged 45-60 years with renal cell carcinoma.

The chain links TRBV25-1 to TRBJ2-2; TRBD2 matches at 11 bases. Germline V gene data show CDR1 as MGHDK and CDR2 as SYGVNS. The ends lost 3 bases at V and 6 bases at J; junction bases unmatched: 9. The CDR3 runs 17 residues. The CDR3 loop reads CASSDSLLAGEAGELFF. CDR3 in DNA: TGTGCCAGCAGTGATTCGTTACTAGCGGGAGAGGCCGGGGAGCTGTTTTTT.

V gene TRBV6-5 combines with J gene TRBJ2-2; 7 bases match TRBD2. CDR3 length equals 15 residues. Germline V gives CDR1 MNHEY, CDR2 SVGAGI. The V gene end was trimmed by 7 bases and the J gene end by 0 bases; junction bases not matched to a gene: 5. CDR3 nucleotide sequence: TGTGCCAGCACTGGGGGGGGGTCGAACACCGGGGAGCTGTTTTTT. Protein product: CASTGGGSNTGELFF.

V gene TRBV25-1 combines with J gene TRBJ2-3; 8 nucleotides agree with TRBD2. CDR1 and CDR2 (germline): MGHDK, SYGVNS. The trim removed 3 bases at V and 4 bases at J, leaving 6 bases unmatched. The CDR3 spans 15 residues. The CDR3 DNA sequence: TGTGCCAGCAGTGAGGGCGGGGGGAGTCCAGATACGCAGTATTTT. This sequence encodes CASSEGGGSPDTQYF.

The CDR3 loop reads CASSQDRAGQGAFF. The CDR3 nucleotides read TGCGCCAGCAGCCAAGATCGGGCGGGACAAGGAGCTTTCTTT. The rearrangement links TRBV4-1 to TRBJ1-1; perhaps TRBD1 as D (6 bases). The germline CDR1 and CDR2 sequences are MGHRA and YSYEKL. CDR3 length equals 14 residues. The germline V and J ends were trimmed by 0 bases and 10 bases, with 15 bases remaining between them.

V usage is TRBV9 and J usage is TRBJ2-3; D unresolved. The CDR3 is 15 amino acids. The V end lost 0 bases, the J end lost 0 bases, and 8 bases lay between the germline ends. In germline, CDR1 is SGDLS, CDR2 YYNGEE. CDR3 protein: CASSVAPASTDTQYF. For the CDR3, the DNA is TGTGCCAGCAGCGTAGCCCCAGCTAGCACAGATACGCAGTATTTT.

In DNA, the CDR3 is TGTGCCAGCAGCTTAAATAGCGGGAGCGTCACCGGGGAGCTGTTTTTT. This codes for CASSLNSGSVTGELFF. This chain links TRBV7-2 with TRBJ2-2; TRBD2 matches 9 bases. After removal of 2 bases from V and 4 bases from J, the junction contained 5 bases not matched to a gene. The CDR3 sequence is 16 residues long. Germline V lookup: CDR1 SGHTA, CDR2 FQGNSA.

The rearrangement uses TRBV6-4 and TRBJ2-1; no definite D call. V lost 3 bases, J lost 9 bases, and 18 bases lay in between. This CDR3 comprises 15 residues. Per the germline V gene, CDR1 is MRHNA and CDR2 is SNTAGT. Here the CDR3 DNA reads TGTGCCAGCAGTGAAGTGGGTGGCCTGGTTGGTGAGCAGTTCTTC. Translated, it gives CASSEVGGLVGEQFF.

The chain links TRBV10-3 to TRBJ2-3; no clear D gene. This CDR3 contains 15 residues. Germline CDR1 is ENHRY and CDR2 is SYGVKD. The V and J ends lost 3 bases and 2 bases respectively, with 12 bases between them. The CDR3 loop is CAISDGQANTDTQYF. CDR3 sequence (DNA): TGTGCCATCAGTGACGGGCAGGCCAACACAGATACGCAGTATTTT.

The chain links TRBV6-1 to TRBJ2-4, with a possible D match to TRBD2 (5 bases). V was trimmed by 2 bases and J by 8 bases, leaving 16 bases between them. This CDR3 region has 15 residues. CDR1 MNHNS and CDR2 SASEGT come from the germline V gene. The CDR3 DNA sequence: TGTGCCAGCAGTGAATTAGGTGTCGGGGTGGACATTCAGTACTTC. It encodes CASSELGVGVDIQYF.

The V and J genes are TRBV28 and TRBJ1-3, with D maybe TRBD1 (6 bases). Germline V gene lookup returns CDR1 MDHEN and CDR2 SYDVKM. Trimming took 5 bases from V and 1 from J, leaving 15 bases between them. The CDR3 covers 16 residues. Here the CDR3 DNA reads TGTGCCAGCAGTGACGCAGGGGTCCGGTCTGGAAACACCATATATTTT. Its protein product is CASSDAGVRSGNTIYF.

The CDR3 sequence is CAWTGAGGYTF. In nucleotides, the CDR3 is TGTGCCTGGACAGGGGCTGGTGGCTACACCTTC. The chain uses TRBV30 and TRBJ1-2, with D possibly being TRBD1 (6 bases). The germline CDR1 and CDR2 sequences are GTSNPN and SVGIG (reference sequence). The germline V and J ends were trimmed by 4 bases and 7 bases, with 10 bases remaining between them. The CDR3 runs 11 residues.

This clone showed up just once. This rearrangement joins TRBV6-5 to TRBJ1-1; D might be TRBD1 (5 bases). Germline V gives CDR1 MNHEY, CDR2 SVGAGI. The CDR3 has 13 residues. V lost 6 bases to trimming and J lost 4 bases, with 12 bases between them. Written as DNA, the CDR3 is TGTGCCAGCAGGATAGGGAGGGGCACTGAAGCTTTCTTT. It is translated as CASRIGRGTEAFF.

The chain combines TRBV4-1 with TRBJ2-7, with 9 bases matching TRBD2. V dropped 4 bases and J dropped 2; count of bases not matched to a gene: 6. Per germline, CDR1 MGHRA and CDR2 YSYEKL. The CDR3 covers 15 residues. The CDR3 sequence is CASSRAGGPAYEQYF. CDR3 in DNA: TGCGCCAGCAGCCGGGCGGGAGGGCCGGCCTACGAGCAGTACTTC.

The chain couples TRBV4-3 to TRBJ1-3, with D maybe TRBD1 (5 bases). CDR1 and CDR2 from the germline V gene are LGHNA and YSLEER. V dropped 1 base and J dropped 0 bases, with 10 bases sitting between them. This CDR3 comprises 16 residues. CDR3 region: CASSQGLTVSGNTIYF. The CDR3 bases are TGCGCCAGCAGCCAAGGACTGACAGTCTCTGGAAACACCATATATTTT.

The gene calls are TRBV2 and TRBJ2-5; 8 bases fit TRBD1. J was trimmed by 5 bases and V by 6 bases; bases with no gene match: 17. CDR3 length: 17 amino acids. Germline CDR1 is SNHLY and CDR2 is FYNNEI. CDR3 nucleotides: TGTGCCAGCAGGGCTCGGGCAGGGGGCAAAGCAGGCGAGACCCAGTACTTC. Its translation: CASRARAGGKAGETQYF.

The V call is TRBV19, the J call TRBJ2-1, with 10 nucleotides matching TRBD2. With 6 bases clipped from V and 3 bases from J, the junction kept 11 bases outside the gene matches. Germline CDR1 is LNHDA and CDR2 is SQIVND (reference sequence). This CDR3 has 17 residues. CDR3 DNA: TGTGCCAGTAGCTTCCCTGGACTAGCGGCCATCTACAATGAGCAGTTCTTC. It yields the protein CASSFPGLAAIYNEQFF.

CDR3 loop: CAWSGIGMSTDTQYF. CDR3 DNA: TGTGCCTGGAGTGGGATTGGGATGAGCACAGATACGCAGTATTTT. The V and J genes are TRBV30 and TRBJ2-3; D gene unclear. In germline, CDR1 is GTSNPN, CDR2 SVGIG (reference sequence). V was trimmed by 1 base and J by 0 bases, leaving 11 bases between them. The CDR3 runs to 15 residues. Full variable domain (outside the CDR3, taken from reference TRBV30 and TRBJ2-3): SQTIHQWPATLVQPVGSPLSLECTVEGTSNPNLYWYRQAAGRGLQLLFYSVGIGQISSEVPQNLSASRPQDRQFILSSKKLLLSDSGFYLCAWSGIGMSTDTQYFGPGTRLTVL.

This clone was recorded only once. The gene calls are TRBV28 and TRBJ2-5; tentative D call: TRBD1 (6 bases). The V and J ends lost 3 bases and 2 bases respectively, with 13 bases between them. This CDR3 has 15 amino acids. Germline V gene sequence: CDR1 MDHEN, CDR2 SYDVKM. CDR3 sequence (DNA): TGTGCCAGCAGTTTTTCAGGGGTTCAACAAGAGACCCAGTACTTC. This translates into CASSFSGVQQETQYF.

This chain joins TRBV18 and TRBJ2-3; TRBD1 matches at 7 bases. Germline CDR1 and CDR2: KGHSH and LQKENI. This CDR3 is 13 amino acids long. V gave up 5 bases and J gave up 6 bases; unmatched junction bases: 5. The CDR3 DNA follows: TGTGCCAGCTCAAGCCCACAGGGGGATACGCAGTATTTT. Its translation is CASSSPQGDTQYF.

This clone was found once. The chain uses TRBV4-1 and TRBJ1-2; weak D call: TRBD1 (5 bases). Per the germline V gene, CDR1 is MGHRA and CDR2 is YSYEKL. Trimming took off 0 bases at V and 4 bases at J, with 12 bases between the two ends. The CDR3 covers 15 residues. As DNA, the CDR3 is TGCGCCAGCAGCCAAGATTGGCCGGGGGGCTATGGCTACACCTTC. It specifies CASSQDWPGGYGYTF.

This clone has more than one count but fewer than ten. The genes are TRBV30 and TRBJ2-7; 11 nucleotides agree with TRBD1. V shed 4 bases, J shed 2 bases, and the junction held 16 bases outside the gene matches. The CDR3 length is 18 residues. Germline loops: CDR1 GTSNPN, CDR2 SVGIG (reference sequence). DNA for the CDR3: TGTGCCTGGAACCCGGGACAGGGGGTAATATGGAAAACCTACGAGCAGTACTTC. Its protein product is CAWNPGQGVIWKTYEQYF.

The V and J genes are TRBV30 and TRBJ2-2; D is undetermined. The germline V and J ends were trimmed by 3 bases and 1 base, with 3 bases remaining between them. In germline, CDR1 is GTSNPN, CDR2 SVGIG (reference sequence). This CDR3 is 12 amino acids long. The chain's CDR3 is CAWSRNTGELFF. The CDR3 nucleotides are TGTGCCTGGAGCAGGAACACCGGGGAGCTGTTTTTT.

As to this clone: At one of its ends the junction is not consistent with the germline gene, which may arise from a read error. This chain uses TRBV7-7 with TRBJ2-1; 11 bases align to TRBD2. CDR1 and CDR2 from the germline V gene are SSHAT and FNYEAQ (reference sequence). This CDR3 is 15 amino acids long. The CDR3 region is CASSLRSGGAAEQFF. In DNA, the CDR3 is TGTGCTAGCAGCTTACGTAGCGGGGGGGCCGCTGAGCAGTTCTTC.

The J gene is TRBJ2-1, the V gene TRBV5-1; D gene uncertain. Germline-derived CDR1 and CDR2 are SGHRS and YFSETQ. This CDR3 is 13 amino acids long. Trimming pared 4 bases from V and 4 bases from J, leaving 9 bases between. The CDR3 sequence is CASSPAVYNEQFF. The CDR3 DNA is TGCGCCAGCAGCCCCGCGGTTTACAATGAGCAGTTCTTC.

This clone has just one count. The chain carries TRBV5-1 and TRBJ2-2; D is perhaps TRBD1 or TRBD2 (5 bases each). Per germline, CDR1 SGHRS and CDR2 YFSETQ. The V end was cut by 8 bases, the J end by 5 bases, with 19 bases between. The CDR3 has 15 amino acids. CDR3 sequence: CASSLGAGTTGELFF. The CDR3 DNA reads as TGCGCCAGTAGCCTAGGGGCAGGGACGACCGGGGAGCTGTTTTTT.

This chain links TRBV27 with TRBJ1-1; TRBD1 matches 11 bases. Germline V gene data show CDR1 as MNHEY and CDR2 as SMNVEV (reference sequence). The V and J ends lost 5 bases and 4 bases, in that order; junction bases with no gene match: 6. The CDR3 has 15 residues. In DNA, the CDR3 is TGTGCCAGCAGTGGACAGGGGGCGTGGAGCACTGAAGCTTTCTTT. Its translation: CASSGQGAWSTEAFF.

The J gene is TRBJ2-5, the V gene TRBV7-2; 10 nucleotides line up with TRBD1. The germline gives CDR1 SGHTA, CDR2 FQGNSA. The CDR3 runs 13 residues. V gave up 8 bases and J gave up 5 bases; unmatched junction bases: 5. In DNA, the CDR3 is TGTGCCAGCTCGACAGGGGGCCTGGAGACCCAGTACTTC. This gives the protein CASSTGGLETQYF.

The gene calls are TRBV5-1 and TRBJ1-6, with a tentative D call TRBD1 (5 bases). The CDR3 has 19 residues. V lost 0 bases, J lost 1 base, and 17 bases lay in between. Germline V gene lookup returns CDR1 SGHRS and CDR2 YFSETQ. In DNA form, the CDR3 reads TGCGCCAGCAGCTTGGTTTTTCAGGGTGGAAGGTCCTATAATTCACCCCTCCACTTT. Amino acids: CASSLVFQGGRSYNSPLHF.

This clone was picked up one time. J is TRBJ2-1 and V is TRBV6-1; D may be TRBD1 (5 bases). The V end lost 4 bases, the J end lost 4 bases, and 11 bases lay between the germline ends. The CDR3 runs to 14 residues. Germline CDR1 is MNHNS and CDR2 is SASEGT. Here the CDR3 reads CASSGQSQYNEQFF. The CDR3, as DNA: TGTGCCAGCAGTGGACAGTCGCAATACAATGAGCAGTTCTTC.

J is TRBJ2-1 and V is TRBV19; D is possibly TRBD2 (6 bases). V was cut by 2 bases and J by 0 bases, with 8 bases left in between. In germline, CDR1 is LNHDA, CDR2 SQIVND (reference sequence). CDR3 length: 15 amino acids. This chain's CDR3 is CASSIPGVSYNEQFF. DNA of the CDR3: TGTGCCAGTAGTATACCGGGAGTCTCCTACAATGAGCAGTTCTTC.